This T cell receptor (beta chain) was sequenced in a study of PD-1 blockade in classical Hodgkin lymphoma. Overall study results and limits: The drivers behind the repertoire differences, possibly disease activity or prior therapy, remain undefined.

Remarks on this clone: Its antigen is not identified.

The length of the CDR3 is 15 residues. CDR1 SEHNR and CDR2 FQNEAQ come from the germline V gene (reference sequence). The V gene end was trimmed by 3 bases and the J gene end by 4 bases; junction bases not matched to a gene: 3. In every patient, relapse followed autologous stem cell transplantation, while exposure to brentuximab vedotin differed. Reported best responses ranged across complete response, partial response or progressive disease. The table came from immunoSEQ multiplex PCR; TCRdb's copy has only in-frame clones and leaves some out. The sample holds about 85,000 clones, about nine tenths seen once.

This chain uses TRBV7-9 with TRBJ2-5, with 12 bases that match TRBD2. This sample comprised peripheral blood mononuclear cells (PBMCs), obtained before the second cycle of nivolumab. The sequence was collected from a human donor with classical Hodgkin lymphoma. For the CDR3, the DNA is TGTGCCAGCAGCTTGACTAGCGGGAGTCTAGAGACCCAGTACTTC. It codes for CASSLTSGSLETQYF. Complete variable domain (other parts from reference TRBV7-9 and TRBJ2-5): DTGVSQNPRHKITKRGQNVTFRCDPISEHNRLYWYRQTLGQGPEFLTYFQNEAQLEKSRLLSDRFSAERPKGSFSTLEIQRTEQGDSAMYLCASSLTSGSLETQYFGPGTRLLVL.